The next 24 T cell receptor beta chains were all read from a single sample in a study of T cells in tumors after PD-1 blockade. Profiled with immunoSEQ multiplex PCR; TCRdb holds only in-frame clones, not every one. The table shows about 5,000 clones, with roughly 80% occurring only once. Sequencing was performed on PBMCs, taken after anti-PD-1 therapy. All receptors come from a human donor with advanced basal cell or squamous cell carcinoma (not recorded which).

V usage is TRBV27 and J usage is TRBJ1-1; D uncertain. The CDR3 is 13 amino acids. Per the germline V gene, CDR1 is MNHEY and CDR2 is SMNVEV (reference sequence). Trimming pared 2 bases from V and 1 base from J, leaving 5 bases between. The CDR3 here is CASSLGRNTEAFF. CDR3 sequence (DNA): TGTGCCAGCAGTTTAGGGAGGAACACTGAAGCTTTCTTT.

The chain has TRBV7-2 and TRBJ1-6, with D perhaps matching TRBD1 (6 bases). With 1 base removed from V and 7 bases from J, the gap between germline ends came to 17 bases. The V gene's germline CDR1 is SGHTA and CDR2 FQGNSA. This CDR3 is 17 amino acids long. CDR3: CASSLVGARSSNSPLHF. The CDR3 nucleotides read TGTGCCAGCAGCTTAGTGGGGGCGCGGAGCTCGAATTCACCCCTCCACTTT.

J is TRBJ2-2 and V is TRBV4-2; D unresolved. Germline lookup yields CDR1 LGHNA and CDR2 YNFKEQ. The V and J ends lost 1 base and 6 bases respectively, with 3 bases between them. This CDR3 region has 12 residues. CDR3 sequence: CASSQASGELFF. CDR3 in DNA: TGTGCCAGCAGCCAAGCGTCCGGGGAGCTGTTTTTT.

Within the sample, this clone is medium-sized. The rearrangement links TRBV24-1 to TRBJ2-7; no reliable D call. The CDR3 covers 12 residues. CDR1 and CDR2 from the germline V gene are KGHDR and SFDVKD. V was pared by 8 bases and J by 3 bases, with 10 bases between. In DNA form, the CDR3 reads TGTGCCACCATTGAGCCGAACTACGAGCAGTACTTC. Translating gives CATIEPNYEQYF.

J is TRBJ2-5 and V is TRBV3-1 (or the pseudogene TRBV3-2); D possibly uses TRBD1 or TRBD2 (5 bases each). Germline CDR1 is LGHDT and CDR2 is YNNKEL (reference sequence). CDR3 size: 14 residues. Trimming removed 0 bases from V and 5 bases from J, with 10 bases in between. The CDR3, as DNA: TGTGCCAGCAGCCAAGATGGGGGTAGCGAGACCCAGTACTTC. This translates into CASSQDGGSETQYF.

The V and J genes are TRBV7-2 and TRBJ2-1; the D gene is possibly TRBD1 (6 bases). The germline V gene encodes CDR1 SGHTA and CDR2 FQGNSA. The CDR3 extends over 14 amino acids. The ends were cut back, 5 bases at V and 1 base at J, with 9 bases in the middle. The CDR3 here is CASSAQGSYNEQFF. The CDR3 region has the DNA TGTGCCAGCAGCGCTCAGGGGTCCTACAATGAGCAGTTCTTC.

This chain connects TRBV2 to TRBJ2-2, with D perhaps matching TRBD2 (6 bases). V gave up 3 bases and J gave up 4 bases, with 9 bases separating them. Germline-derived CDR1 and CDR2 are SNHLY and FYNNEI. The CDR3 runs to 14 residues. The CDR3 region is CASSDRRGTGELFF. CDR3 DNA: TGTGCCAGCAGTGATAGGAGGGGCACCGGGGAGCTGTTTTTT.

Of note for this clone: A read error may account for a junction end that differs from germline. This chain uses TRBV6-6 with TRBJ1-2; D gene uncertain. This CDR3 region has 13 residues. Germline V gives CDR1 MNHNY, CDR2 SVGAGI (reference sequence). The CDR3 coding sequence is TGTGCCAGCAGTTACTCGTTGTTAGAAGGAATTGAGTTC. As protein: CASSYSLLEGIEF.

This clone has only a few counts. This chain links TRBV7-9 with TRBJ2-2; 7 nucleotides agree with TRBD1. V lost 6 bases to trimming and J lost 1 base; unmatched junction nucleotides: 8. CDR1 and CDR2 from the germline V gene are SEHNR and FQNEAQ (reference sequence). The CDR3 is 16 amino acids. For the CDR3, the DNA is TGTGCCAGCAGTTGGGTCCGGACAGGGAACACCGGGGAGCTGTTTTTT. This translates into CASSWVRTGNTGELFF.

The J gene is TRBJ2-7, the V gene TRBV27, with D hard to call. Per the germline V gene, CDR1 is MNHEY and CDR2 is SMNVEV (reference sequence). The V gene lost 5 bases and the J gene lost 6 bases, with 11 bases spanning the gap. This CDR3 is 12 amino acids long. In nucleotides, the CDR3 is TGTGCCAGCAGTCTCCGTTGGGGCGAGCAGTACTTC. Protein sequence: CASSLRWGEQYF.

This rearrangement joins TRBV14 to TRBJ1-4; D gene ambiguous. The CDR3 contains 14 residues. Trimming removed 4 bases from V and 5 bases from J, with 11 bases in between. The germline V gene encodes CDR1 SGHDN and CDR2 FVKESK. CDR3 in amino acids: CASSPPGRNEKLFF. CDR3 in DNA: TGTGCCAGCAGCCCTCCGGGGAGGAATGAAAAACTGTTTTTT.

The chain employs TRBV19 and TRBJ1-2; D gene unclear. V was trimmed by 1 base and J by 4 bases, leaving 13 bases between them. The CDR3 covers 15 residues. Per the germline V gene, CDR1 is LNHDA and CDR2 is SQIVND (reference sequence). CDR3 residues: CASSIGPRGSYGYTF. The CDR3, as DNA: TGTGCCAGTAGTATAGGCCCAAGAGGTAGCTATGGCTACACCTTC.

This clone was recorded only once. This chain uses TRBV13 with TRBJ1-1, with 10 nucleotides matching TRBD1. The CDR3 contains 16 residues. Unmatched junction bases numbered 10, after V lost 5 bases and J lost 4 bases. Germline loops: CDR1 PRHDT, CDR2 FYEKMQ (reference sequence). CDR3 sequence reads: CASSEGTGVSATEAFF. The CDR3 DNA reads as TGTGCCAGCAGCGAAGGGACAGGGGTGTCCGCCACTGAAGCTTTCTTT.

This chain uses TRBV24-1 with TRBJ2-1, with D possibly TRBD2 on 7 matching bases. Per germline, CDR1 KGHDR and CDR2 SFDVKD. Trimming left V 3 bases short and J 7 bases short, with 15 bases between. CDR3 length: 15 residues. CDR3 nucleotide sequence: TGTGCCACCAGTGATACAGGGAGGGTACGTAATGAGCAGTTCTTC. This encodes CATSDTGRVRNEQFF.

This chain connects TRBV20-1 to TRBJ2-3; D remains ambiguous. In germline, CDR1 is DFQATT, CDR2 SNEGSKA (reference sequence). The ends were cut back, 3 bases at V and 4 bases at J, with 11 bases in the middle. This CDR3 comprises 13 residues. The CDR3 DNA sequence: TGCAGTGCTAGTCTAGAAGAGCCAGATACGCAGTATTTT. Translated, it gives CSASLEEPDTQYF.

The chain carries TRBV5-6 and TRBJ1-2; TRBD1 aligns across 8 bases. The CDR3 covers 14 residues. V trimming: 4 bases; J trimming: 2 bases; junction bases outside the gene matches: 4. Germline-derived CDR1 and CDR2 are SGHDT and YYEEEE. The CDR3 loop reads CASSRDRRNYGYTF. The CDR3 nucleotides read TGTGCCAGCAGCCGGGACAGGAGAAACTATGGCTACACCTTC.

The V call is TRBV27, the J call TRBJ2-7; 9 nucleotides agree with TRBD1. Germline CDR1 and CDR2: MNHEY and SMNVEV (reference sequence). The CDR3 is 14 residues long. The V segment lost 5 bases and the J segment 1 base; nucleotides outside the gene matches: 3. CDR3 in DNA: TGTGCCAGCAGTCGGGACAGGGTTTCCTACGAGCAGTACTTC. It yields the protein CASSRDRVSYEQYF.

The J gene is TRBJ2-5, the V gene TRBV2; D may be TRBD2 (5 bases). Germline-derived CDR1 and CDR2 are SNHLY and FYNNEI. Trimming pared 7 bases from V and 2 bases from J, leaving 11 bases between. The CDR3 consists of 13 residues. CDR3 nucleotides: TGTGCCAGCAACGGCGAGGGTCAAGAGACCCAGTACTTC. This encodes CASNGEGQETQYF.

This clone occurred once. The chain joins TRBV7-2 to TRBJ1-4; D remains unclear. The CDR3 extends over 19 amino acids. CDR1 and CDR2 from the germline V gene are SGHTA and FQGNSA. Between the trimmed V and J ends, which lost 1 base and 2 bases, there was a span of 20 bases. CDR3 in amino acids: CASSLEGSPSAWTNEKLFF. Written as DNA, the CDR3 is TGTGCCAGCAGCTTAGAAGGGTCACCCAGTGCGTGGACTAATGAAAAACTGTTTTTT.

The V gene is TRBV6-5, the J gene TRBJ1-5, with TRBD1 matching 8 bases. Germline CDR1 is MNHEY and CDR2 is SVGAGI. The trim removed 6 bases at V and 1 base at J, leaving 5 bases unmatched. This CDR3 comprises 15 residues. CDR3 protein: CASRPGGRSNQPQHF. The CDR3 DNA reads TGTGCCAGCAGGCCAGGGGGCCGCAGCAATCAGCCCCAGCATTTT.

The V call is TRBV12-5, the J call TRBJ2-7, with 8 positions matching TRBD2. V was pared by 6 bases and J by 3 bases, with 10 bases of the junction left unmatched. CDR1 is LGHNT, CDR2 FRNRAP, per germline. The CDR3 consists of 15 residues. In DNA form, the CDR3 reads TGTGCTAGTGGCCGGGGGGGGACAAGTAACTACGAGCAGTACTTC. Translation gives CASGRGGTSNYEQYF.

The chain combines TRBV12-5 with TRBJ1-3; no clear D gene. V dropped 2 bases and J dropped 3 bases, with 5 bases sitting between them. The CDR3 has 13 amino acids. The germline gives CDR1 LGHNT, CDR2 FRNRAP. CDR3 coding DNA: TGTGCTAGTGGTTTGACCGGTGGAAACACCATATATTTT. Amino acid sequence: CASGLTGGNTIYF.

This chain joins TRBV19 and TRBJ2-1; 7 bases align to TRBD1. Unmatched junction bases numbered 13, after V lost 7 bases and J lost 7 bases. Germline V gene lookup returns CDR1 LNHDA and CDR2 SQIVND (reference sequence). The CDR3 runs 15 residues. CDR3 in DNA: TGTGCCAGTATCCGGAGGACAGGAGCACTGAATGAGCAGTTCTTC. This encodes CASIRRTGALNEQFF.

This clone was seen once. The DNA of the CDR3 is TGTGCCAGCAGTCTTGGGCTCCTGGGGACGAACACCGGGGAGCTGTTTTTT. Protein sequence: CASSLGLLGTNTGELFF. The J gene is TRBJ2-2, the V gene TRBV5-6; D gene ambiguous. This CDR3 comprises 17 residues. Trimming shortened V by 5 bases and J by 0 bases, and 17 bases separated the two germline ends. CDR1 and CDR2 from the germline V gene are SGHDT and YYEEEE.